This T cell receptor (beta chain) was recovered during a study of blood T cell repertoires in COVID-19 (TCRdb year 2020). Context from the whole study: Samples from collaborators originated in the United States, Italy and Spain and spanned both the acute and convalescent phases of COVID-19. Nearly every sample came with metadata listing a de-identified subject ID, COVID-19 status, age in years and sex. Where available, HLA class I and class II types were taken from metadata supplied by the sample provider and were not determined by assay-based typing. A freely available public database, intended as a resource for researchers studying the immune response to SARS-CoV-2, is where the repertoires were released. The samples were drawn from the first 160 participants of the ongoing ImmuneRACE study and from 950 to 1,500 subjects provided by 6 global collaborators. The material from the prospective study consisted of cDNA or gDNA derived from T cells, B-cell-depleted T cells, or PBMCs. Subjects who had been exposed to COVID-19, were actively infected with it, or had recovered from it provided the deeply sampled blood TCRbeta repertoires that made up the dataset.

Findings and caveats that apply to the study as a whole: Clinical and demographic metadata were provided uncurated, with the amount varying by source and participant.

Counted from cysteine to phenylalanine, this CDR3 has 14 amino acids. Only the CDR3 portion is preserved as DNA: 42 bases, with reading frame beginning at the first base. According to the germline V gene, CDR1 reads SGHAT and CDR2 reads FQNNGV. Trimming takes 4 bases off V and 4 bases off J; junction bases not matched to a gene: 2. Enrolling through a virtual design, the prospective study's participants ranged in age from roughly 18 to 95 years and lived across about two dozen United States geographic areas. In the prospective study, cohorts were assigned on the basis of participant-reported clinical history obtained from a screening survey and a study questionnaire. Exposed participants had been in contact with someone with a PCR-confirmed or clinician-diagnosed COVID-19 case within 2 weeks of study entry. In the prospective study, mobile phlebotomists collected whole blood, serum and a nasopharyngeal or oropharyngeal swab from each participant. Participants in the prospective study had the option to provide additional blood draws and questionnaires over a roughly two-month period. Blood samples from the prospective study were shipped frozen or at room temperature prior to DNA extraction.

This clone showed up just a few times. Its antigen is not yet known. The sample holds no much larger clone one base away, and base qualities are not on file. The immunoSEQ Assay, a bias-controlled multiplex PCR, was used to amplify TCRbeta CDR3 regions from genomic DNA. The paper's data handling went like this. Nucleated cell counts per sample were estimated from amplification of reference gene primers within the assay. To quantify the absolute abundance of each unique TCRbeta CDR3 rearrangement, sequence reads were collapsed and filtered. For each sample, productive Simpson clonality was calculated as the square root of Simpson's diversity index over productive rearrangements. TCRdb's version of the immuneACCESS table is confined to in-frame rearrangements and falls short of the full clone set. An unresolved V gene accounts for under half of the shortfall where checked; the remainder is of unknown origin. V and J calls plus clone size are reproduced from that table; the DNA served to infer D and trimming. This sample lists about 430,000 clones; roughly 88% were detected once. Of the sample, about 1.5% falls within the top ten clones.

Source material: PBMCs or T cells enriched from blood (not recorded which). The sequence derives from a young woman who had been exposed to COVID-19. The chain was built from TRBV11-2 and TRBJ1-5, with 9 central nucleotides matching TRBD1. The CDR3 has the sequence CASSSDRGNQPQHF. The DNA sequence is as follows: TGTGCCAGCAGCTCGGACAGGGGTAATCAGCCCCAGCATTTT.